These T cell receptor beta chains were read from a single sample in a study of blood T cell repertoires in COVID-19. Data came from immunoSEQ multiplex PCR; TCRdb stores just in-frame clones and leaves some out. The sample lists around 59,000 clones; approximately 82% were seen once. The sample taken for sequencing was peripheral blood. Every receptor here comes from a man older than 75 with acute or convalescent COVID-19. Both conserved end residues are part of each CDR3. Fields, in order: clone size, J gene, D gene, V gene, CDR3 protein, CDR3 DNA. The D gene is left open where the match is weak. A row's size may be missing; if present it is once, few, many or a size class.

NA TRBJ2-5 NA TRBV7-9 CASSLLVGAETQYF TGTGCCAGCAGCTTATTAGTGGGAGCAGAGACCCAGTACTTC
NA TRBJ2-2 TRBD2 TRBV7-9 CASSRTGVAGATGELFF TGTGCCAGCAGCCGTACCGGGGTAGCGGGAGCCACCGGGGAGCTGTTTTTT
NA TRBJ2-3 TRBD2 TRBV5-1 CASSRASGGADTQYF TGCGCCAGCAGCAGAGCTAGCGGGGGGGCCGATACGCAGTATTTT
NA TRBJ2-5 NA TRBV11-3 CASSLGQRQETQYF TGTGCCAGCAGCTTAGGTCAGCGCCAAGAGACCCAGTACTTC
few TRBJ1-5 NA TRBV6-5 CASSLTVSNQPQHF TGTGCCAGCAGTTTGACAGTTAGCAATCAGCCCCAGCATTTT
NA TRBJ2-5 TRBD2 TRBV29-1 CSVEDPRAGGQETQYF TGCAGCGTTGAAGATCCCAGGGCGGGGGGACAAGAGACCCAGTACTTC
NA TRBJ1-5 NA TRBV30 CAWSGPGGSNQPQHF TGTGCCTGGAGTGGTCCGGGAGGAAGCAATCAGCCCCAGCATTTT
NA TRBJ1-1 NA TRBV18 CASSPRQVAMNTEAFF TGTGCCAGCTCACCACGCCAGGTTGCTATGAACACTGAAGCTTTCTTT
once TRBJ2-7 NA TRBV6-5 CASSYQGKGYEQYF TGTGCCAGCAGTTACCAGGGGAAGGGCTACGAGCAGTACTTC
NA TRBJ2-2 NA TRBV29-1 CSVDRGNTGELFF TGCAGCGTCGACAGAGGGAACACCGGGGAGCTGTTTTTT
NA TRBJ2-1 TRBD2 TRBV18 CASSAAGGPNEQFF TGTGCCAGCTCCGCGGCGGGGGGCCCCAATGAGCAGTTCTTC
NA TRBJ2-7 TRBD2 TRBV7-8 CASSLPSPASGKPTSGYEQYF TGTGCCAGCAGCTTACCCTCCCCGGCTAGCGGGAAACCGACGTCCGGCTACGAGCAGTACTTC
many TRBJ2-2 TRBD1 TRBV7-9 CASSGWDRGESGELFF TGTGCCAGCAGCGGTTGGGACAGGGGGGAATCCGGGGAGCTGTTTTTT
NA TRBJ1-1 NA TRBV20-1 CSAPGSTEAFF TGCAGTGCTCCAGGAAGCACTGAAGCTTTCTTT
NA TRBJ2-1 NA TRBV2 CASSQTGSSYNEQFF TGTGCCAGCAGTCAAACGGGGAGCTCCTACAATGAGCAGTTCTTC
NA TRBJ1-2 NA TRBV3-1/TRBV3-2 CASNQDTSGYTF TGTGCCAGCAACCAAGATACCAGTGGCTACACCTTC
NA TRBJ2-1 NA TRBV6-5 CASMYYNEQFF TGTGCCAGCATGTACTACAATGAGCAGTTCTTC
NA TRBJ1-2 TRBD1 TRBV3-1/TRBV3-2 CASSHDRDPTNYGYTF TGTGCCAGCAGCCATGACAGGGACCCTACAAACTATGGCTACACCTTC
few TRBJ1-4 NA TRBV6-5 CASSYSRRPVREKLFF TGTGCCAGCAGTTACTCGAGGCGACCGGTGCGTGAAAAACTGTTTTTT
once TRBJ2-2 TRBD2 TRBV27 CASRKGLAGAGELFF TGTGCCAGCAGGAAGGGACTAGCGGGAGCCGGGGAGCTGTTTTTT